The 3 T cell receptor beta chains below were found in one sample sequenced in a study of Graves' ophthalmopathy and Graves' hyperthyroidism. The TCR beta CDR3 regions underwent amplification from RNA transcripts. Following a first-round RT-PCR that used HTBI primers, a second-round multiplex PCR was carried out. TCRdb re-analysed the multiplex PCR reads in MiXCR, keeping a single row per CDR3 protein. The table records 52,000 or so distinct CDR3 sequences, approximately 45% of them present only once. Material for sequencing was peripheral blood. These receptors all come from an adult woman with Graves' ophthalmopathy.

A remark on this clonotype: One junction end disagrees with the germline gene, perhaps due to a read error. The CDR3 is CASSSEFGNEKLSF. The CDR3, as DNA: TGTGCCAGCAGCTCGGAGTTTGGGAATGAAAAACTGTCTTTT. The rearrangement uses TRBV7-2 and TRBJ1-4; D remains ambiguous. The CDR3 length is 14 residues. Per germline, CDR1 SGHTA and CDR2 FQGNSA. Based on the CDR3 plus reference TRBV7-2 and TRBJ1-4, the full variable domain is GAGVSQSPSNKVTEKGKDVELRCDPISGHTALYWYRQSLGQGLEFLIYFQGNSAPDKSGLPSDRFSAERTGGSVSTLTIQRTQQEDSAVYLCASSSEFGNEKLSFGSGTQLSVL.

The CDR3 loop is CASSVGTSGSQIYEQYF. The CDR3 nucleotides are TGTGCCAGCAGCGTAGGGACTAGCGGGAGCCAGATCTACGAGCAGTACTTC. The V gene is TRBV9, the J gene TRBJ2-7; 13 bases fit TRBD2. Trimming at V came to 0 bases and at J to 3 bases, leaving 6 bases not matched to a gene. Germline V gene lookup returns CDR1 SGDLS and CDR2 YYNGEE. The CDR3 extends over 17 amino acids.

This clonotype came up once. The chain recombines TRBV30 with TRBJ2-1, with 13 bases aligning to TRBD2. There are 14 residues in the CDR3. Per germline, CDR1 GTSNPN and CDR2 SVGIG (reference sequence). Losses at the gene ends were 8 bases for V and 8 bases for J; bases not matched to a gene: 9. The CDR3 spells CAGPGLAGSDEQFF. In DNA, the CDR3 is TGTGCCGGGCCGGGACTAGCGGGAAGCGATGAGCAGTTCTTC. Supplemented by reference TRBV30 and TRBJ2-1, the full variable domain reads SQTIHQWPATLVQPVGSPLSLECTVEGTSNPNLYWYRQAAGRGLQLLFYSVGIGQISSEVPQNLSASRPQDRQFILSSKKLLLSDSGFYLCAGPGLAGSDEQFFGPGTRLTVL.